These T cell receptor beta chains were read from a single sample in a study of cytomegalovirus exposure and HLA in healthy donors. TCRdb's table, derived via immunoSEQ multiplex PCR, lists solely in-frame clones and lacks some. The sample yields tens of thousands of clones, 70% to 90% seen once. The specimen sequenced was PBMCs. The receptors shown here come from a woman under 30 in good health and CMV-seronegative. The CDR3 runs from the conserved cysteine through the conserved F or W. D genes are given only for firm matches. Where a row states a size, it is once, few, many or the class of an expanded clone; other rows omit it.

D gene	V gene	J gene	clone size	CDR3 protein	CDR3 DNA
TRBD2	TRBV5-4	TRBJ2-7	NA	CASSPAGTSAYEQYF	TGTGCCAGCAGCCCGGCCGGGACTAGCGCCTACGAGCAGTACTTC
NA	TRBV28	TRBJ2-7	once	CASSSPGTNSYEQYF	TGTGCCAGCAGTTCCCCCGGGACAAACTCCTACGAGCAGTACTTC
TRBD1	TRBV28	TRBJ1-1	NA	CASRRDSGRDTEAFF	TGTGCCAGCAGGCGGGACAGCGGGCGGGACACTGAAGCTTTCTTT
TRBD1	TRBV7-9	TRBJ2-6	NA	CASSRGQGASGANVLTF	TGTGCCAGCAGCCGAGGACAGGGGGCGTCAGGGGCCAACGTCCTGACTTTC
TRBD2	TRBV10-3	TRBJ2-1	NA	CAISDPSGSDEQFF	TGTGCCATCAGTGACCCTAGCGGGAGTGATGAGCAGTTCTTC
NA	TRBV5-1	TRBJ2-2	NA	CASRMGTGDTGELFF	TGCGCCAGCAGGATGGGGACGGGGGACACCGGGGAGCTGTTTTTT
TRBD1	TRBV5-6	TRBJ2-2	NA	CASETREIPGQGETGELFF	TGTGCCAGCGAAACCAGGGAAATACCGGGACAGGGCGAGACCGGGGAGCTGTTTTTT
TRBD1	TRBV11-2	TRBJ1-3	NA	CASSRQGAVYGNTIYF	TGTGCCAGCAGCAGACAGGGGGCCGTGTACGGAAACACCATATATTTT
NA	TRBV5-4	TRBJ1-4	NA	CASSPDRYATNEKLFF	TGTGCCAGCAGCCCTGACAGATATGCAACTAATGAAAAACTGTTTTTT
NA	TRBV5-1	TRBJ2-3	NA	CASSLARGVTSTDTQYF	TGCGCCAGCAGCTTGGCGCGCGGAGTCACTAGCACAGATACGCAGTATTTT
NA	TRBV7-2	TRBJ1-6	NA	CASSSTGRGSYNSPLHF	TGTGCCAGCAGCTCTACAGGGCGTGGCTCCTATAATTCACCCCTCCACTTT
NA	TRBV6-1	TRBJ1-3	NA	CASSDSPVHGNTIYF	TGTGCCAGCAGTGATAGTCCGGTTCATGGAAACACCATATATTTT
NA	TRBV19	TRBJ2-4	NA	CASSHEGGQDWAKNIQYF	TGTGCCAGTAGTCATGAGGGAGGACAGGATTGGGCCAAAAACATTCAGTACTTC
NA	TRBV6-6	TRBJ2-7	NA	CASSNNYEQYF	TGTGCCAGCAGTAACAACTACGAGCAGTACTTC
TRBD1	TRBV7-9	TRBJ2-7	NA	CASSRTGEGEQYF	TGTGCCAGCAGCCGGACAGGGGAGGGCGAGCAGTACTTC
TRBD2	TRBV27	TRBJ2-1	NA	CASTLRREVSYNEQFF	TGTGCCAGCACCTTAAGGCGGGAGGTGTCCTACAATGAGCAGTTCTTC